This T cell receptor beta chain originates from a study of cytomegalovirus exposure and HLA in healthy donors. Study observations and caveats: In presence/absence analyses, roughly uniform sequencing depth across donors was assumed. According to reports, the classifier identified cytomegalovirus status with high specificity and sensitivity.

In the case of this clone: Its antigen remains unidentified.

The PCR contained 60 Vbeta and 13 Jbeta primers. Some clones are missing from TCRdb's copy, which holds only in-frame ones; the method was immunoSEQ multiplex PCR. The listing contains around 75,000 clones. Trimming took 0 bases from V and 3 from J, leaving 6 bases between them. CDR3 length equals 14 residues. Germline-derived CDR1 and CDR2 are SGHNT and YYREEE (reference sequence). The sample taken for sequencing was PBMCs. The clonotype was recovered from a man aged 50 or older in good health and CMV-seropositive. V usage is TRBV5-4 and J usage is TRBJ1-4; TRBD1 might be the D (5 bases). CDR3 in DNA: TGTGCCAGCAGCTTGGAGGGGCCTAATGAAAAACTGTTTTTT. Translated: CASSLEGPNEKLFF.